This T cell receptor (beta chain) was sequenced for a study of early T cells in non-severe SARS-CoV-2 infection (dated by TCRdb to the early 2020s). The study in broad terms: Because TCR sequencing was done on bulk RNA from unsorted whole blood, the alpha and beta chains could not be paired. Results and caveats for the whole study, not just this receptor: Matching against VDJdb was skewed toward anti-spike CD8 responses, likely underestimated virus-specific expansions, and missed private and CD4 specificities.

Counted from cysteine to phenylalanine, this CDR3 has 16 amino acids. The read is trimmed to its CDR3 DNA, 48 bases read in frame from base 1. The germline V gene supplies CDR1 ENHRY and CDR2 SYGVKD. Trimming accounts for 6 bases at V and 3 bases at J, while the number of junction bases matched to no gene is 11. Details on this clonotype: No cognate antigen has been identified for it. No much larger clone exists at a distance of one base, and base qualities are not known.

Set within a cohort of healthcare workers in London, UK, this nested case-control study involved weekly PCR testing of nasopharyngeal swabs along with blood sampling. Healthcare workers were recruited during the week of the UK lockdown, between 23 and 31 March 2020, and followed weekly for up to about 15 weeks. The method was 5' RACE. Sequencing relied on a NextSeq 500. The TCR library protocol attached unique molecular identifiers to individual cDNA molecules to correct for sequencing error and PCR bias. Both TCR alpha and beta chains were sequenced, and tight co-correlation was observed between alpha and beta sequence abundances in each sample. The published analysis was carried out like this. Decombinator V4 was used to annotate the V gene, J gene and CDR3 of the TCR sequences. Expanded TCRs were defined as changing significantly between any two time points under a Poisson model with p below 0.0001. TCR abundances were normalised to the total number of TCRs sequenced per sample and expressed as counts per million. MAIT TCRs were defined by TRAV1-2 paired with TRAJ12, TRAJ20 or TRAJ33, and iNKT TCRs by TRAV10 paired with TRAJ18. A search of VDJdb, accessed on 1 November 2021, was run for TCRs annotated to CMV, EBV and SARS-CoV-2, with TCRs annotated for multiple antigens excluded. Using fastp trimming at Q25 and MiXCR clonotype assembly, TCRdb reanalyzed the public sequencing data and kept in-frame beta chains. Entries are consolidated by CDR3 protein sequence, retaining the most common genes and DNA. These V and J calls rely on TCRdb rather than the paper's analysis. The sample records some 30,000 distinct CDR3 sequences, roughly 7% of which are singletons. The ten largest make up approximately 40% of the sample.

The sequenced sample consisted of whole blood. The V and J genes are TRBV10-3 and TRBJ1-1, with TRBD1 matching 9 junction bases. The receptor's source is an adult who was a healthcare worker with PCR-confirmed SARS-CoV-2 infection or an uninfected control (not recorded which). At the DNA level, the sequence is TGTGCCATCAGGGAAGCGGGACAGGGTTTAGACACTGAAGCTTTCTTT. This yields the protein CAIREAGQGLDTEAFF.